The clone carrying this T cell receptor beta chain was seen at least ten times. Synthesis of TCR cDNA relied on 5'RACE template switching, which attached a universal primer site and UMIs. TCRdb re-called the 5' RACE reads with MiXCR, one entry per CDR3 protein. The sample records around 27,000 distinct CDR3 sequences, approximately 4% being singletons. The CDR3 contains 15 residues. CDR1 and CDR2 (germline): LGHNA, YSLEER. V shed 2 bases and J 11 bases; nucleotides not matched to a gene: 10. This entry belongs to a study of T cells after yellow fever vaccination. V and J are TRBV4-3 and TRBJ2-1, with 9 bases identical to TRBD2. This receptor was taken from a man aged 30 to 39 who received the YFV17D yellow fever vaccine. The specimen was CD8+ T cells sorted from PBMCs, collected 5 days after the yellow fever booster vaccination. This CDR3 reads CASSQYSGGRVQQFF. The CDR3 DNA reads TGCGCCAGCAGCCAATATAGCGGGGGTAGAGTTCAGCAGTTCTTC.